The clone carrying this TCR beta chain was counted ten times or more. No antigen is known for it. TCRdb reprocessed the reads via MiXCR and lists one record per CDR3 protein. The sample includes roughly 280,000 distinct CDR3 sequences, approximately 14% seen only once; the top ten take around 8.1%. The data are from a study of T cell repertoires in cytomegalovirus infection. Whole-study context: Indicated by public TCR beta signatures were CMV infection and matching HLA type.

Study observations and caveats: CMV-specific TCR beta clonotypes restricted by HLA-C dominated the ex vivo response. Cumulative frequency of public TCR beta families picked out carriers of CMV plus the relevant HLA.

Trimming left V 1 base short and J 5 bases short, with 15 bases between. CDR1 is MNHEY and CDR2 is SMNVEV in the germline V gene (reference sequence). The CDR3 runs 15 residues. This sequence was found in a human donor in good health (CMV status not recorded). Some clones in this sample may be carry-over from other donors' samples. The chain links TRBV27 to TRBJ2-7, with D perhaps TRBD1 (6 bases). Sequences were obtained from PBMCs. The CDR3 loop is CASSLLVGTIHEQYF. CDR3 nucleotide sequence: TGTGCCAGCAGTTTATTGGTCGGGACAATCCACGAGCAGTACTTC.